The entry below gives a single T cell receptor beta chain sequence along with its context. What it recognizes is unknown. The source of the sample is a study of blood T cells in healthy people across ages. Whole-study results and caveats: From one million sequenced T cells, diversity estimates were lower bounds.

A second PCR, run for about 7 to 11 cycles, used a sample-barcoded 5' primer plus a J-beta primer mix. With 12 random nucleotides, a template-switch adaptor tagged each individual cDNA molecule. CDR3-containing paired-end reads numbered at least 3 million in each sample. TCRdb fed the 5' RACE reads into MiXCR, producing one record per CDR3 protein. The sample holds fewer than 1.5 million distinct CDR3 sequences; 42% are singletons and the top ten take 7.9%. A minimum of 5 micrograms of total RNA was extracted per sample. This CDR3 spans 15 amino acids. This chain joins TRBV21-1 and TRBJ2-7; the table's D call TRBD1 went unverified against the DNA. TRBV21-1 is termed a pseudogene. Sequenced sample: blood. This sequence originates from a woman between 18 and 29 years old in good health. Written as DNA, the CDR3 is TGTGCCAGCAGCGCCCGGGACAGGGATTCCTACGAGCAGTACTTC. It translates to CASSARDRDSYEQYF.